This entry features one T cell receptor beta chain sequence. The antigen is undetermined. This specimen comes from a study of Ad26.COV2.S vaccination and SARS-CoV-2 variants. This CDR3 spans 14 amino acids. V lost 0 bases, J lost 0 bases, and 5 bases lay in between. Germline-derived CDR1 and CDR2 are KGHSH and LQKENI. Findings and limits, study-wide: Substantial breadth was reported for post-vaccination spike-specific CD8+ and CD4+ T cells.

Some clones are missing from TCRdb's copy, which holds only in-frame ones; the method was immunoSEQ multiplex PCR. The table has about 390,000 clones, 88% seen once. The treatment was: around 19 received Ad26.COV2.S at low or high dose, single or two shots; several received placebo; per-sample allocation not given. All samples were drawn on day 63, counting from the first vaccine or placebo injection. The source material was peripheral blood, sampled in a trial of Ad26.COV2.S vaccine versus placebo. V gene TRBV18 combines with J gene TRBJ1-1; D gene unclear. The origin of this receptor is a person between 18 and 60 years old who received the Ad26.COV2.S COVID-19 vaccine or a placebo. The chain's CDR3 is CASSPPFMNTEAFF. The CDR3 nucleotides read TGTGCCAGCTCACCACCCTTCATGAACACTGAAGCTTTCTTT.